What follows are 16 T cell receptor beta chains derived from one specimen sequenced in a study of metastatic and nonmetastatic thyroid tumors (dated by TCRdb to 2018 to 2021). None of the patients had been given any treatment before thyroid surgery. The library was built by means of PCR. The reads were generated on an Illumina HiSeq 4000. The public sequencing data were trimmed at Q25 with fastp and processed into clonotypes with MiXCR by TCRdb, which kept only in-frame beta chains. Within this sample are about 27,000 clones, with 15% of them counted one time only. The top ten hold approximately 15% of the sample. Sequenced material: blood. These receptors all come from a male donor with papillary thyroid cancer or a benign thyroid nodule (not recorded which). Some clones in this sample may be carry-over from other donors' samples.

This clone was detected only a few times. The rearrangement uses TRBV6-1 and TRBJ2-3; either TRBD1 or TRBD2 may supply D (5 bases each). The CDR3 is 15 residues long. Looked up from germline, CDR1 is MNHNS and CDR2 is SASEGT. Trimming shortened V by 6 bases and J by 4 bases, and 17 bases separated the two germline ends. The CDR3 spells CASRPRGVAADTQYF. CDR3 sequence (DNA): TGTGCCAGCAGACCGAGGGGTGTCGCCGCAGATACGCAGTATTTT.

The chain uses TRBV29-1 and TRBJ2-5; D might be TRBD1 or TRBD2, each matching 5 bases. Germline V lookup: CDR1 SQVTM, CDR2 ANQGSEA. The V and J ends lost 4 bases and 4 bases respectively, with 16 bases between them. The CDR3 has 14 residues. Here the CDR3 reads CSVGGAPRGETQYF. The CDR3 coding sequence is TGCAGCGTTGGAGGGGCCCCCCGGGGAGAGACCCAGTACTTC.

This clone showed up many times. The chain carries TRBV2 and TRBJ2-5; tentatively, D is TRBD2 (6 bases). This CDR3 has 11 residues. Germline V gene data show CDR1 as SNHLY and CDR2 as FYNNEI. V lost 7 bases to trimming and J lost 4 bases, with 7 bases between them. In nucleotides, the CDR3 is TGTGCCAGCAAGGAGGGAGAGACCCAGTACTTC. Amino acid sequence: CASKEGETQYF.

This clone has at least ten counts. The chain couples TRBV7-6 to TRBJ2-1; TRBD1 aligns across 7 bases. Germline V CDR1 and CDR2: SGHVS, FNYEAQ. V dropped 5 bases and J dropped 15; count of bases not matched to a gene: 10. The CDR3 contains 12 residues. CDR3 DNA sequence: TGTGCCAGCAGCCCTAGACAGGGTGAAAGGTTCTTC. Translation: CASSPRQGERFF.

This clone has ten or more counts. V is TRBV4-1 and J is TRBJ2-7, with 7 bases that match TRBD1. This CDR3 is built from 13 residues. Germline V CDR1 and CDR2: MGHRA, YSYEKL. V was clipped by 4 bases and J by 6 bases; unmatched bases: 6. The CDR3 DNA is TGCGCCAGCAGCCTACGACAGGGAGCCGAGCAGTACTTC. This gives the protein CASSLRQGAEQYF.

Remarks on this clone: One junction end does not reproduce the germline sequence, and a read error may be involved. The same CDR3 is also encoded by other DNA sequences in this sample. V and J are TRBV6-1 and TRBJ1-2, with no clear D. Germline lookup yields CDR1 MNHNS and CDR2 SASEGT. This CDR3 region has 14 residues. The CDR3 loop is CASRSGSINYGYTF. CDR3 nucleotide sequence: TGTGCCAGCAGGTCTGGAAGCATTAACTATGGATACACCTTC.

The chain joins TRBV5-1 to TRBJ2-7; D gene unclear. The CDR3 is 14 residues long. With 0 bases removed from V and 1 base from J, the gap between germline ends came to 8 bases. Germline loops: CDR1 SGHRS, CDR2 YFSETQ. CDR3 in amino acids: CASSLAGRSYEQYF. The CDR3 DNA reads as TGCGCCAGCAGCTTGGCTGGTCGGTCCTACGAGCAGTACTTC.

The chain uses TRBV20-1 and TRBJ1-2, with D unresolved. This CDR3 has 13 residues. Trimming took off 6 bases at V and 4 bases at J, with 15 bases between the two ends. Per germline, CDR1 DFQATT and CDR2 SNEGSKA (reference sequence). The CDR3 bases are TGCAGTGCCCTAGGAGGAGGGTCCTATGGCTACACCTTC. It specifies CSALGGGSYGYTF.

Ten or more counts support this clone. The CDR3 loop is CASTGYRGGPEAFF. CDR3 DNA: TGTGCCAGCACCGGCTACAGGGGAGGGCCTGAAGCTTTCTTT. This chain links TRBV12-3 or TRBV12-4 with TRBJ1-1, with 7 bases that match TRBD1. This CDR3 is built from 14 residues. The J segment lost 6 bases and the V segment lost 7 bases, leaving 11 bases of the junction unmatched.

This clone was seen at least ten times. V and J are TRBV9 and TRBJ2-4, with D possibly being TRBD1 (6 bases). The CDR3 is 17 amino acids. Germline CDR1 and CDR2: SGDLS and YYNGEE. The V gene lost 10 bases and the J gene lost 0 bases, with 23 bases spanning the gap. CDR3 DNA: TGTGCCGCATGGGGGCCCGGTAAACTTTTAGCCAAAAACATTCAGTACTTC. It specifies CAAWGPGKLLAKNIQYF.

This clone was recorded many times. CDR3 amino acids: CASSRATLAGGYDNEQFF. In nucleotides, the CDR3 is TGTGCCAGCAGCCGAGCAACCCTAGCGGGGGGTTATGACAATGAGCAGTTCTTC. V gene TRBV11-1 combines with J gene TRBJ2-1; 11 nucleotides match TRBD2. V trimming: 5 bases; J trimming: 5 bases; junction bases outside the gene matches: 14. In germline, CDR1 is SGHAT, CDR2 FQDESV (reference sequence). CDR3 length equals 18 residues. Full variable domain (outside the CDR3, taken from reference TRBV11-1 and TRBJ2-1): EAEVAQSPRYKITEKSQAVAFWCDPISGHATLYWYRQILGQGPELLVQFQDESVVDDSQLPKDRFSAERLKGVDSTLKIQPAELGDSAMYLCASSRATLAGGYDNEQFFGPGTRLTVL.

This clone was counted many times. The chain has TRBV19 and TRBJ2-7; 9 bases are shared with TRBD1. V trimming: 4 bases; J trimming: 2 bases; junction bases outside the gene matches: 6. Germline-derived CDR1 and CDR2 are LNHDA and SQIVND (reference sequence). The CDR3 loop spans 15 amino acids. The CDR3 DNA reads TGTGCCAGTAGTACTTCTTGGACAGGGGCCTACGAGCAGTACTTC. Translating gives CASSTSWTGAYEQYF.

This clone was recorded at least ten times. A much larger clone lies a single base off, so this may be a read error. The chain has TRBV9 and TRBJ2-7; TRBD1 might be the D (6 bases). Germline lookup yields CDR1 SGDLS and CDR2 YYNGEE. The CDR3 is 15 residues long. The CDR3: CASSVDGTPGYEQHF. CDR3 nucleotides: TGTGCCAGCAGCGTAGACGGGACACCGGGGTACGAGCAGCACTTC.

This clone was observed at least ten times. This chain links TRBV15 with TRBJ2-5; 8 bases agree with TRBD2. Germline values: CDR1 LNHNV, CDR2 YYDKDF (reference sequence). This CDR3 spans 13 amino acids. Losses at the gene ends were 8 bases for V and 5 bases for J; bases not matched to a gene: 7. CDR3 in amino acids: CATGVIAGETQYF. CDR3 sequence (DNA): TGTGCCACCGGAGTAATAGCGGGGGAGACCCAGTACTTC.

This clone was found many times. CDR3 sequence (DNA): TGTGCCACAACTACCGGGACAGAGTACAATGAGCAGTTCTTC. Its translation is CATTTGTEYNEQFF. The chain recombines TRBV12-3 or TRBV12-4 with TRBJ2-1, with 7 bases that match TRBD1. The CDR3 covers 14 residues. Unmatched junction bases numbered 10, after V lost 10 bases and J lost 4 bases.

This clone was seen repeatedly, ten times or more. This sequence joins TRBV28 and TRBJ1-5, with TRBD1 matching over 9 bases. Germline assignment: CDR1 MDHEN and CDR2 SYDVKM. This CDR3 is 14 amino acids long. V was clipped by 6 bases and J by 4 bases; unmatched bases: 4. CDR3 residues: CASRPDRGNQPQHF. As DNA, the CDR3 is TGTGCCAGCAGGCCGGACAGGGGAAATCAGCCCCAGCATTTT.